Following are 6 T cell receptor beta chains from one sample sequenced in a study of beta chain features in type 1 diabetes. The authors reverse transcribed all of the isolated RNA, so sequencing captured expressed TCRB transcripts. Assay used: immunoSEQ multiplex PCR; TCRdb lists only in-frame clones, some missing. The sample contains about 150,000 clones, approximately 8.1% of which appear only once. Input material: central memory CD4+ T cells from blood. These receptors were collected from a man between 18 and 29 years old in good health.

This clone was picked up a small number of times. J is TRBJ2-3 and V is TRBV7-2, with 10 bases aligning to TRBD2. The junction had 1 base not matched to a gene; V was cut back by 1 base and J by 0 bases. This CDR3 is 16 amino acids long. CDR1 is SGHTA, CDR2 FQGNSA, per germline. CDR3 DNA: TGTGCCAGCAGCTTAGTAGCGGGGGGAAGCACAGATACGCAGTATTTT. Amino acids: CASSLVAGGSTDTQYF.

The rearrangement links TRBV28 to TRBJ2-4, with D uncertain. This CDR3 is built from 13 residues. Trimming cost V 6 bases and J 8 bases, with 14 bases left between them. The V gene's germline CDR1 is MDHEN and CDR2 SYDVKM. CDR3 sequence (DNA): TGTGCCAGCAGAGAGGCCGGTATAGACATTCAGTACTTC. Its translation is CASREAGIDIQYF.

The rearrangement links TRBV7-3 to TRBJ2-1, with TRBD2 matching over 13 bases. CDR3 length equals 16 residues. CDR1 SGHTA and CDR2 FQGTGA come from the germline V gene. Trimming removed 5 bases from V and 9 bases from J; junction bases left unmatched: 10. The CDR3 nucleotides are TGTGCCAGCAGCCCCGAAGGGACTAGCGGGATGCGTGAGCAGTTCTTC. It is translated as CASSPEGTSGMREQFF.

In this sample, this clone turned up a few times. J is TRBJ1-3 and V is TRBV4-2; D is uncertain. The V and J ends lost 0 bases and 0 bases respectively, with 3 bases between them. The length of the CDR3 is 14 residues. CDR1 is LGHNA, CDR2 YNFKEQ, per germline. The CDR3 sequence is CASSQESSGNTIYF. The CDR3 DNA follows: TGTGCCAGCAGCCAAGAGAGCTCTGGAAACACCATATATTTT.

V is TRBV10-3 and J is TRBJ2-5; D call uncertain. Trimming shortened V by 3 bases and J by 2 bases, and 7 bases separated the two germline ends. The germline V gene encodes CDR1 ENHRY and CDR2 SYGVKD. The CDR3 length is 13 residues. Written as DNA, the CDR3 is TGTGCCATCAGTGATCCCAGTCAAGAGACCCAGTACTTC. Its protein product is CAISDPSQETQYF.

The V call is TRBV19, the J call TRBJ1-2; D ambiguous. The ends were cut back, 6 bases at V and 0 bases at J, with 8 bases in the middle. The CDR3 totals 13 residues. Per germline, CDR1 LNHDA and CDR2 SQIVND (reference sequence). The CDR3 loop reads CASRKPPNYGYTF. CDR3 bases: TGTGCCAGTAGAAAGCCTCCTAACTATGGCTACACCTTC.